This T cell receptor beta chain is drawn from a study of cytomegalovirus exposure and HLA in healthy donors (dated by TCRdb to 2015 to 2018). About the investigation overall: According to an earlier analysis of a few hundred of the donors, roughly 180 million T cells yielded 95 million to 140 million unique TCR beta sequences and approximately 300 Gb of sequence data. Approximately 300 gigabases of sequencing data and around 85 million unique TCR sequences made up an early release that covered approximately 620 HLA-typed donors. Among the approximately 420 genotyped donors, about 83% belonged to the genetic ancestry cluster associated with self-reported Caucasian donors. The study aimed to test whether signatures of past pathogen exposure could be identified by cataloging public T cell receptors. The study profiled the T cell repertoires of some 610 subjects by immunosequencing and related them to cytomegalovirus serostatus. Along with the approximately 670-subject first cohort, a separate validation cohort of 120 different subjects was used. To predict cytomegalovirus infection status, the study combined high-throughput TCR immunosequencing, statistical association of individual TCRs with disease status, and machine learning. A later analysis re-examined previously published TCR beta repertoires from just over 650 donors and added high-resolution HLA genotyping to investigate patterns of TCR occurrence. The later analysis used no new phenotypic data to find candidate immune exposures, relying instead on TCR beta sequences and their occurrence across donors. In an earlier analysis of several hundred of the donors, high-throughput TCR beta sequencing was used to judge whether each TCR beta V gene segment behaved as functional or pseudogenic. Donor age, sex, ethnicity and CMV serostatus were compiled alongside the repertoire data. A later genetic analysis took genome-wide SNP genotypes for about 55% of the roughly 700 donors and used that subset as a discovery cohort. Every discovery cohort repertoire had been produced on one sequencing platform. HLA typing included class I and class II loci at four-digit resolution. Typing coverage differed by locus: A, B, C, DRB1 and DQB1 were typed in about 620-640 donors, DQA1 in roughly 500, DPA1 in 600 to 610, and DPB1 in around 440. Four or five DR-DQ haplotypes were treated as single units for association and clustering because of strong linkage in the cohort. Among around 400 genotyped donors of the cohort, an average of roughly 230,000 unique TCR beta nucleotide sequences was sequenced per donor, of which about 20% were non-productive.

Broader findings and caveats from the paper: A total of fewer than 200 TCR beta chains were listed by the study as associated with cytomegalovirus. Strong co-occurrence of HLA alleles, especially DR and DQ, made assigning TCR associations to individual alleles difficult. Most TCR sequences were observed very rarely across donors, whereas some public TCRs were present in many individuals. Because HLA typing was unavailable for some donors at each locus, only the typed subset was used in association tests. A later analysis found that most CMV-associated TCR beta chains appeared HLA-restricted, with HLA associations seemingly driven largely by CMV exposure. The authors suggested that the approach could potentially be generalized to other disease states and immunological phenotypes. A later genetic analysis associated a missense DCLRE1C variant with V-gene and J-gene trimming of TCR beta chains, and an independent cohort replicated the association. The classifier was reported to diagnose cytomegalovirus status with high specificity and sensitivity in both the original cohort and the validation cohort. Correlated functional status among segregating V segments might be attributable to linkage disequilibrium, but an unknown experimental factor could not be ruled out. In vitro tests confirmed that a few of the cytomegalovirus-associated TCR beta chains recognize cytomegalovirus antigens. In this cohort, only TCR beta chains were sequenced, and detectable features were limited by the absence of alpha or paired-chain data. An earlier analysis of roughly 570 of the donors showed that most TCR beta V segments appeared in productive rearrangements either about 87% or about 30% of the time, which broadly matched IMGT annotations. CMV serostatus was the only immune exposure information available for the cohort. The 87-base-pair reads could not distinguish some IMGT-functional V segments, including TRBV6-2 and TRBV6-3, so those segments were excluded. A later analysis found that TCR association rates varied across HLA loci, with DRB1 alleles showing the most associated TCRs and HLA-C alleles the fewest. Presence/absence analyses assumed roughly uniform sequencing depth across donors, an assumption that may not hold. Several of the top co-occurrence clusters appeared to be linked to parvovirus B19, influenza, CMV and Epstein-Barr virus, according to a later analysis. Because counts were too low, 15 to 20 rarely observed V segments, including chromosome 9 orphons, were excluded from the earlier analysis of 587 of the donors. A group of highly shared sequence variants was considered likely to be a technical artifact of the sequencing pipeline. At a false discovery rate of 0.05, a later analysis linked 15,000 to 20,000 TCR beta sequences to specific HLA alleles. Compared with the roughly 700-donor mean, donors in an Asian-associated ancestry cluster had fewer N-insertions in productive TCRs, according to a later genetic analysis. A further reported finding was that TCR beta sequences accurately predicted the HLA-A and HLA-B alleles for most subjects in the first cohort. A later analysis found that HLA-associated TCR beta chains were more clonally expanded and had lower generation probabilities than equally common non-associated chains.

This clone occurred a few times. No cognate antigen has been identified for it. The sample holds no much larger clone one base away, and base qualities are not on file. Trimmed from V: 0 bases; trimmed from J: 2 bases; junction bases lacking a gene match: 1. Measured from the cysteine to the phenylalanine, the CDR3 is 15 residues long. Only the CDR3 DNA is retained, 45 bases long and in frame from the first base. The cohort consisted of some 670 healthy bone marrow donors. At the time of sampling, every cohort member was nominally healthy, though immune exposures that went unrecorded were likely present. The donor was CMV seropositive and belonged to the group of 250 to 300 seropositive cohort members. Each donor provided a peripheral blood sample, and peripheral blood mononuclear cells were used for TCR beta sequencing. Genomic DNA was extracted from the blood cell samples with the Qiagen DNeasy Blood Extraction Kit.

Libraries were constructed by the immunoSEQ multiplex PCR assay. For the multiplex PCR, a mixture combining 60 forward primers for TCR Vbeta segments and 13 reverse primers for TCR Jbeta segments was used. The CDR3 region of rearranged TCR beta genes was amplified from genomic DNA by a multiplex PCR assay. The amplified TCR beta libraries were sequenced on the Illumina HiSeq System as 87-base-pair reads. The study's processing was this. In a later analysis, approximately 74 million unique TCR beta chains were counted across the approximately 670 repertoires, and approximately 11 million of these chains were shared by at least two donors. To remove PCR and sequencing errors, raw reads were error-corrected and collapsed into unique sequences using a nearest-neighbor algorithm that merged closely related sequences. Alignment of CDR3 sequences to IMGT reference sequences was used to assign V, D and J gene segments. Each retained sequence needed at least a six-nucleotide match to both a V gene segment and a J gene segment. Rearrangements were classified as productive when the CDR3 lacked stop codons and remained in frame with V and J, and all other rearrangements were classified as non-productive. CDR3 was defined by IMGT convention, running from the second conserved V-encoded cysteine to the conserved J-encoded phenylalanine. In an earlier analysis of around 540 of the donors, sequences lacking an unambiguous match to a single V gene segment were excluded. In an earlier analysis of a few hundred of the donors, a V segment was called functional when productive rearrangements were above 56.7%, and segregating when the standard deviation between donors exceeded 5%. To diagnose cytomegalovirus status from the catalog of TCR beta chain sequences, a statistical classification framework was built. V and J gene assignment, in a later analysis, came from comparing TCR nucleotide sequences with IMGT/GENE-DB human TR gene sequences. Using the TCRdist pipeline, a later analysis assigned CDR3 sequences along with most-parsimonious VDJ recombination scenarios. In a later analysis, each TCR beta chain was defined by its CDR3 amino acid sequence together with its V-gene family, and reads without a unique V-gene family were excluded. In a later analysis, approximately 590 highly shared, low-generation-probability nucleotide sequences were removed to address suspected cross-contamination and a sequencing artifact. In a later analysis, a clonal expansion index for each public chain was calculated from normalized within-repertoire ranks of inferred template counts. In a later analysis, generation probabilities were computed using a VDJ recombination model fitted to out-of-frame rearrangements, and the results were checked against IGoR. In a later analysis, TCR-TCR, TCR-HLA and TCR-CMV co-occurrence was scored with hypergeometric tests, and a repertoire-size bias correction was applied to TCR pairs. To estimate false discovery rates, a later analysis permuted the HLA or CMV assignments 20 times. In a later analysis, co-occurring TCRs were grouped using DBSCAN, and TCRdist sequence similarity was added for clustering within HLA-allele-positive subsets. For co-occurrence clustering, repertoires with fewer than 30,000 or more than 120,000 public chains were excluded, along with four to six repertoires with anomalous nucleotide sharing. As stored in TCRdb, this immuneACCESS dataset retains in-frame rearrangements with V and J assigned. A fraction of the clones does not appear; measured against another copy, unresolved V genes explain less than half of the discrepancy, and the remainder lacks a known reason. D and trimming were read from the DNA, whereas the V and J calls and clone size are those reported in that table. This sample lists 170,000 or so clones; 70% to 80% were detected once. Together, the top ten hold approximately 3.7% of the sample.

The TCR sequence derives from a woman aged 55-69 years in good health and CMV-seropositive. Sequencing was carried out using PBMCs. The sequence joins TRBV5-3 to TRBJ2-7; 11 nucleotides in the junction match TRBD1. TRBV5-3 qualifies as an ORF whose function is uncertain. The CDR3 is CARSLEGQGAYEQYF. Here is the DNA: TGTGCCAGAAGCTTGGAGGGACAGGGGGCCTACGAGCAGTACTTC.